The rows below give T cell receptor beta chains drawn from one sample of a study of cytomegalovirus exposure and HLA in healthy donors. Libraries were prepared by immunoSEQ multiplex PCR; TCRdb keeps only in-frame clonotypes and omits some of them. In the table there are around 200,000 clones, 86% of which are singletons. Sequences were obtained from PBMCs. The origin of the receptors is a woman in her twenties or thirties in good health and CMV-seronegative. CDR3s include the opening cysteine and the closing phenylalanine or tryptophan. The order of the fields is CDR3 protein, J gene, V gene.

CASSGRDRGLLNEQFF	TRBJ2-1	TRBV6-1
CASSVRDSVGRDEQFF	TRBJ2-1	TRBV9
CASSPEQGEAANEKLFF	TRBJ1-4	TRBV18
CASSYSQGTYEQYF	TRBJ2-7	TRBV6-6
CASRAPGQGARETQYF	TRBJ2-5	TRBV2
CASSEAGSSYNEQFF	TRBJ2-1	TRBV10-1
CATLGVGEGTGELFF	TRBJ2-2	TRBV19
CASSERDRLTYEQYF	TRBJ2-7	TRBV6-1
CASSFGGPGEQYF	TRBJ2-7	TRBV27
CASSPPRDRDYEQYF	TRBJ2-7	TRBV9
CASSLGRGVSSNQPQHF	TRBJ1-5	TRBV27
CASRKEATRQPQHF	TRBJ1-5	TRBV2
CASSQDTGTARGGQYF	TRBJ2-3	TRBV4-1
CASSFGGTVYNEQFF	TRBJ2-1	TRBV5-1
CASSGLAGGPSETQYF	TRBJ2-5	TRBV7-2